A single sample gave rise to the 28 T cell receptor beta chains below, sequenced in a study of technical replicates of blood from a few donors. Some clones are missing from TCRdb's copy, which holds only in-frame ones; the method was immunoSEQ multiplex PCR. The sample contains about 80,000 clones, 97% of which appear only once. The sequencing input was T cells isolated from PBMCs. These receptors all come from a human donor in good health.

The chain recombines TRBV2 with TRBJ1-5; 8 nucleotides agree with TRBD1. The V gene end was trimmed by 5 bases and the J gene end by 5 bases; junction bases not matched to a gene: 11. Germline CDR1 reads SNHLY; CDR2 reads FYNNEI. The CDR3 has 16 residues. This CDR3 is CASSSKLGQGDQPQHF. CDR3 nucleotide sequence: TGTGCCAGCAGTTCAAAACTAGGACAGGGAGATCAGCCCCAGCATTTT.

The chain uses TRBV28 and TRBJ2-3; D uncertain. The ends were cut back, 7 bases at V and 0 bases at J, with 11 bases in the middle. The CDR3 extends over 14 amino acids. Germline assignment: CDR1 MDHEN and CDR2 SYDVKM. The CDR3, as DNA: TGTGCCAGCACCCATACTTCGAGCACAGATACGCAGTATTTT. This encodes CASTHTSSTDTQYF.

V gene TRBV6-5 combines with J gene TRBJ1-2; D possibly corresponds to TRBD1 (5 bases). The CDR3 extends over 14 amino acids. Trimming shortened V by 0 bases and J by 4 bases, and 9 bases separated the two germline ends. Germline V lookup: CDR1 MNHEY, CDR2 SVGAGI. The CDR3 coding sequence is TGTGCCAGCAGTTACTCCGACAGCTCCTATGGCTACACCTTC. Protein sequence: CASSYSDSSYGYTF.

This chain joins TRBV7-9 and TRBJ2-1; 7 bases are shared with TRBD2. The CDR3 contains 15 residues. Germline CDR1 reads SEHNR; CDR2 reads FQNEAQ (reference sequence). V lost 1 base, J lost 1 base, and 1 base stayed unmatched. CDR3 amino acids: CASSLVAGSYNEQFF. DNA of the CDR3: TGTGCCAGCAGCTTAGTAGCGGGTTCCTACAATGAGCAGTTCTTC.

This rearrangement joins TRBV18 to TRBJ2-1; possibly TRBD2 for D (5 bases). Germline CDR1 and CDR2: KGHSH and LQKENI. The V gene lost 4 bases and the J gene lost 0 bases, with 10 bases spanning the gap. CDR3 length equals 15 residues. CDR3 loop: CASSLAHSSYNEQFF. CDR3 coding DNA: TGTGCCAGCTCACTAGCGCATAGCTCCTACAATGAGCAGTTCTTC.

The chain couples TRBV4-1 to TRBJ2-7; 15 nucleotides line up with TRBD2. After removal of 1 base from V and 1 base from J, the junction contained 2 bases not matched to a gene. In germline, CDR1 is MGHRA, CDR2 YSYEKL. The CDR3 is 17 amino acids. CDR3 coding DNA: TGCGCCAGCAGCCAAGTCGGACTAGCGGGAGGGTCCTACGAGCAGTACTTC. Translated: CASSQVGLAGGSYEQYF.

The genes are TRBV4-1 and TRBJ2-7; D gene uncertain. V lost 0 bases to trimming and J lost 1 base, with 13 bases between them. The CDR3 has 16 residues. Germline CDR1 MGHRA, CDR2 YSYEKL. Here the CDR3 reads CASSQDSRQTSYEQYF. CDR3 in DNA: TGCGCCAGCAGCCAAGACTCTCGGCAGACATCCTACGAGCAGTACTTC.

V usage is TRBV20-1 and J usage is TRBJ1-1; D unresolved. The CDR3 loop spans 11 amino acids. CDR1 and CDR2 from the germline V gene are DFQATT and SNEGSKA (reference sequence). V was trimmed by 5 bases and J by 5 bases, leaving 9 bases between them. The CDR3 spells CSALGWTEAFF. As DNA, the CDR3 is TGCAGTGCTCTAGGTTGGACTGAAGCTTTCTTT.

V and J are TRBV19 and TRBJ2-5, with a tentative D call TRBD1 (5 bases). This CDR3 has 15 amino acids. Germline CDR1 and CDR2: LNHDA and SQIVND (reference sequence). V gave up 4 bases and J gave up 0 bases, with 12 bases separating them. CDR3 residues: CASSNVWGYQETQYF. CDR3 coding DNA: TGTGCCAGTAGTAATGTCTGGGGCTACCAAGAGACCCAGTACTTC.

The chain combines TRBV19 with TRBJ2-5; no clear D gene. In germline, CDR1 is LNHDA, CDR2 SQIVND (reference sequence). CDR3 length: 13 amino acids. V lost 2 bases, J lost 1 base, and 5 bases lay in between. CDR3 protein: CASSIRVQETQYF. DNA for the CDR3: TGTGCCAGTAGTATACGGGTCCAAGAGACCCAGTACTTC.

V gene TRBV23-1 combines with J gene TRBJ1-2; possibly TRBD1 for D (5 bases). TRBV23-1 is an open reading frame, and its role is uncertain. The CDR3 sequence is 15 residues long. Trimming pared 6 bases from V and 0 bases from J, leaving 14 bases between. CDR3 sequence (DNA): TGCGCCAGCAGCCAAAGGAGGGGTCCTAACTATGGCTACACCTTC. Translating gives CASSQRRGPNYGYTF.

The J gene is TRBJ1-3, the V gene TRBV30, with no clear D. The CDR3 loop spans 13 amino acids. Germline V gene sequence: CDR1 GTSNPN, CDR2 SVGIG (reference sequence). V lost 2 bases, J lost 0 bases, and 5 bases lay in between. The CDR3 nucleotides read TGTGCCTGGAGTCAACACTCTGGAAACACCATATATTTT. It encodes CAWSQHSGNTIYF.

The rearrangement joins TRBV28 to TRBJ1-2; no clear D gene. Trimming left V 5 bases short and J 4 bases short, with 14 bases between. Germline CDR1 is MDHEN and CDR2 is SYDVKM. This CDR3 region has 14 residues. The CDR3 protein is CASSAKGGSYGYTF. As DNA, the CDR3 is TGTGCCAGCAGTGCGAAGGGAGGGTCCTATGGCTACACCTTC.

The V gene is TRBV29-1, the J gene TRBJ2-2, with 11 bases identical to TRBD2. V trimming: 5 bases; J trimming: 4 bases; junction bases outside the gene matches: 12. The CDR3 is 17 residues long. Germline loops: CDR1 SQVTM, CDR2 ANQGSEA. This CDR3 reads CSVRHGLAGGLTGELFF. The CDR3 nucleotides read TGCAGCGTTCGTCACGGCTTAGCGGGGGGGCTCACCGGGGAGCTGTTTTTT.

This sequence joins TRBV19 and TRBJ2-5; D remains unclear. V was shortened by 0 bases and J by 0 bases, with 5 bases between the two germline ends. Germline CDR1 reads LNHDA; CDR2 reads SQIVND (reference sequence). This CDR3 contains 14 residues. The CDR3 DNA sequence: TGTGCCAGTAGTATAGACCCGTACCAAGAGACCCAGTACTTC. Its translation: CASSIDPYQETQYF.

The rearrangement joins TRBV5-5 to TRBJ2-2; D possibly corresponds to TRBD1 (5 bases). CDR3 length equals 16 residues. V was clipped by 2 bases and J by 5 bases, with 16 bases between them. Germline V gives CDR1 SGHKS, CDR2 YYEKEE (reference sequence). The CDR3: CASSFTGSLNTGELFF. CDR3 sequence (DNA): TGTGCCAGCAGCTTTACAGGCTCTCTGAATACCGGGGAGCTGTTTTTT.

The chain carries TRBV28 and TRBJ2-1; 8 bases line up with TRBD2. J lost 4 bases, V lost 8 bases, and 10 bases had no gene match. The CDR3 contains 15 residues. Germline-derived CDR1 and CDR2 are MDHEN and SYDVKM. CDR3 sequence: CASQSGTSLYNEQFF. For the CDR3, the DNA is TGTGCCAGCCAATCCGGGACTAGTCTATACAATGAGCAGTTCTTC.

The chain has TRBV25-1 and TRBJ2-7; perhaps TRBD2 as D (7 bases). Germline-derived CDR1 and CDR2 are MGHDK and SYGVNS. Trimming cost V 2 bases and J 6 bases, with 20 bases left between them. This CDR3 has 16 amino acids. The CDR3 sequence is CASSETLGGGRGEQYF. For the CDR3, the DNA is TGTGCCAGCAGTGAAACCCTGGGGGGGGGCCGGGGCGAGCAGTACTTC.

The V gene is TRBV28, the J gene TRBJ2-2; 7 bases line up with TRBD1. Trimming cost V 5 bases and J 2 bases; bases outside gene matches: 14. This CDR3 is built from 18 residues. Germline assignment: CDR1 MDHEN and CDR2 SYDVKM. The CDR3 is CASSPRGPTGFNTGELFF. For the CDR3, the DNA is TGTGCCAGCAGTCCTAGGGGGCCGACAGGGTTTAACACCGGGGAGCTGTTTTTT.

The V and J genes are TRBV5-4 and TRBJ2-3, with D possibly matching TRBD2 (6 bases). The CDR3 length is 16 residues. The germline V gene has CDR1 SGHNT and CDR2 YYREEE (reference sequence). Trimming stripped 2 bases from V and 1 base from J, with 14 bases between. The CDR3 DNA sequence: TGTGCCAGCAGCTTTTCACGTTCGGGAGGCACAGATACGCAGTATTTT. Protein: CASSFSRSGGTDTQYF.

The chain couples TRBV6-4 to TRBJ2-1; D gene uncertain. CDR1 is MRHNA, CDR2 SNTAGT, per germline. With 0 bases removed from V and 7 bases from J, the gap between germline ends came to 16 bases. This CDR3 spans 16 amino acids. CDR3 nucleotide sequence: TGTGCCAGCAGTGACTCCCGGCTAGTGGCGGTAAATGAGCAGTTCTTC. Residues: CASSDSRLVAVNEQFF.

This chain links TRBV4-1 with TRBJ2-1; perhaps TRBD2 as D (6 bases). Trimming shortened V by 4 bases and J by 2 bases, and 12 bases separated the two germline ends. Germline V gene sequence: CDR1 MGHRA, CDR2 YSYEKL. CDR3 length: 15 amino acids. The CDR3 protein is CASSLSGEAYNEQFF. The CDR3 nucleotides read TGCGCCAGCAGCCTTTCGGGGGAGGCCTACAATGAGCAGTTCTTC.

The chain joins TRBV5-1 to TRBJ2-5; 11 bases align to TRBD2. The J segment lost 4 bases and the V segment lost 1 base, leaving 9 bases of the junction unmatched. The CDR3 spans 17 residues. In germline, CDR1 is SGHRS, CDR2 YFSETQ. In DNA form, the CDR3 reads TGCGCCAGCAGCTTGTCGGTAGCGGGAGGGATAGGAGAGACCCAGTACTTC. Amino acid sequence: CASSLSVAGGIGETQYF.

The V and J genes are TRBV5-1 and TRBJ2-5, with D possibly TRBD2 on 5 matching bases. Germline V gene data show CDR1 as SGHRS and CDR2 as YFSETQ. Trimming shortened V by 3 bases and J by 0 bases, and 12 bases separated the two germline ends. The CDR3 is made up of 15 amino acids. CDR3 DNA sequence: TGCGCCAGCAGCTCCACGACCGGGGACCAAGAGACCCAGTACTTC. Protein: CASSSTTGDQETQYF.

V gene TRBV14 combines with J gene TRBJ2-4; D not certain. The germline V gene encodes CDR1 SGHDN and CDR2 FVKESK. The CDR3 consists of 15 residues. With 5 bases removed from V and 6 bases from J, the gap between germline ends came to 17 bases. The CDR3 nucleotides read TGTGCCAGCAGCTCTTTGTCACCTCTACCAAACATTCAGTACTTC. This sequence encodes CASSSLSPLPNIQYF.

V is TRBV11-2 and J is TRBJ1-1; 9 nucleotides agree with TRBD1. CDR3 length: 15 amino acids. The germline gives CDR1 SGHAT, CDR2 FQNNGV. Germline trimming cut 3 bases from V and 4 bases from J; bases unmatched to any gene: 6. The CDR3 nucleotides read TGTGCCAGCAGCTTCCAACAGGGGGCGAGCACTGAAGCTTTCTTT. Translating gives CASSFQQGASTEAFF.

The V call is TRBV7-2, the J call TRBJ1-1, with a possible D match to TRBD1 (6 bases). CDR1 is SGHTA, CDR2 FQGNSA, per germline. The CDR3 contains 15 residues. V was clipped by 4 bases and J by 0 bases, with 12 bases between them. The CDR3 DNA sequence: TGTGCCAGCAGCTCCCCGACAGGAATGAACACTGAAGCTTTCTTT. This encodes CASSSPTGMNTEAFF.

J is TRBJ2-1 and V is TRBV4-1; no definite D call. Per germline, CDR1 MGHRA and CDR2 YSYEKL. V shed 1 base and J shed 5 bases, with 15 bases lying between them. The CDR3 contains 16 residues. The CDR3 loop reads CASSQVVNSPDNEQFF. Here the CDR3 DNA reads TGCGCCAGCAGCCAAGTTGTGAATAGTCCCGACAATGAGCAGTTCTTC.